One sample yielded the 6 T cell receptor beta chains listed below, sequenced in a study of Graves' ophthalmopathy and Graves' hyperthyroidism. TCR beta CDR3 amplification used RNA transcripts. After a first-round RT-PCR with HTBI primers, a second-round multiplex PCR was run. TCRdb re-called the multiplex PCR reads with MiXCR, one entry per CDR3 protein. The sample lists around 670,000 distinct CDR3 sequences, roughly 41% seen once, with 44% in the top ten. Specimen: peripheral blood. The receptors here all came from an adult man with Graves' ophthalmopathy.

This clonotype was seen more than once but under ten times. V and J are TRBV20-1 and TRBJ2-5, with 7 positions matching TRBD2. CDR1 and CDR2 (germline): DFQATT, SNEGSKA (reference sequence). The junction had 5 bases not matched to a gene; V was cut back by 7 bases and J by 0 bases. This CDR3 region has 13 residues. As DNA, the CDR3 is TGCAGTGGGGGAGGGGCTTACCAAGAGACCCAGTACTTC. Its translation is CSGGGAYQETQYF.

The rearrangement joins TRBV9 to TRBJ1-2; D might be TRBD1 (5 bases). Trimming left V 4 bases short and J 4 bases short, with 26 bases between. The length of the CDR3 is 18 residues. The germline CDR1 and CDR2 sequences are SGDLS and YYNGEE. The CDR3 reads CASSKSPRLGGEGYGYTF. For the CDR3, the DNA is TGTGCCAGCAGCAAGTCCCCCCGATTGGGGGGTGAGGGCTATGGCTACACCTTC.

This chain connects TRBV2 to TRBJ2-2; TRBD1 matches at 7 bases. This CDR3 region has 15 residues. Germline CDR1 reads SNHLY; CDR2 reads FYNNEI. Trimming took 6 bases from V and 4 from J; bases not matched to a gene: 8. The CDR3, as DNA: TGTGCCAGCAGCATTACAGGGGCCGGCACCGGGGAGCTGTTTTTT. It yields the protein CASSITGAGTGELFF.

This clonotype was counted only a few times. This chain connects TRBV10-1 to TRBJ2-2, with D possibly matching TRBD2 (5 bases). Germline CDR1 and CDR2: WNHNN and SYGVQD (reference sequence). The CDR3 consists of 15 residues. V lost 4 bases and J lost 0, with 9 bases in between. The CDR3 is CASSVSGTNTGELFF. CDR3 sequence (DNA): TGCGCCAGCAGTGTTTCGGGAACGAACACCGGGGAGCTGTTTTTT.

This clonotype has at least ten counts. V usage is TRBV25-1 and J usage is TRBJ1-2; 8 positions match TRBD1. V lost 7 bases and J lost 0; bases outside the gene matches: 4. The germline V gene encodes CDR1 MGHDK and CDR2 SYGVNS. The CDR3 contains 14 residues. This CDR3 is CASTQGAANYGYTF. The CDR3, as DNA: TGTGCCAGCACCCAGGGGGCAGCTAACTATGGCTACACCTTC.

The chain joins TRBV12-3 or TRBV12-4 to TRBJ1-4; D possibly corresponds to TRBD1 (5 bases). Trimming removed 5 bases from V and 4 bases from J, with 14 bases in between. This CDR3 is 15 amino acids long. Here the CDR3 DNA reads TGTGCCAGCAGTACCAGGGTTATTAGTAATGAAAAACTGTTTTTT. It yields the protein CASSTRVISNEKLFF.